The T cell receptor beta chain described here comes from a study of T cells in Graves' hyperthyroidism and ophthalmopathy. Study as a whole: The authors collected peripheral blood at initial diagnosis, before any treatment. Study-level points and caveats: In blood, most of the thyroid clonotypes expanded above 0.001 were also present.

Individuals with ophthalmopathy presented a Clinical Activity Score of at least 3, a NOSPECS grade of at least 4 and a duration under 3 months. V lost 1 base and J lost 4, with 16 bases in between. The CDR3 extends over 16 amino acids. CDR1 and CDR2 (germline): SEHNR, FQNEAQ (reference sequence). The source material, RNA transcripts, was used to amplify TCR beta CDR3 regions. HTBI primers were used for first-round RT-PCR of the TCR CDR3. TCRdb re-called the multiplex PCR reads through MiXCR, storing one row per CDR3 protein. This table holds over 500,000 distinct CDR3 sequences, 15% to 20% found once. This clonotype was counted only a few times. The antigen remains unidentified.

This chain uses TRBV7-9 with TRBJ1-1, with unresolved D. The source of this sequence is a woman younger than 35 with Graves' ophthalmopathy. Sequenced: blood. The DNA of the CDR3 is TGTGCCAGCAGCTTAGTTTTGTTCAGGCCAGGCACTGAAGCTTTCTTT. Translated: CASSLVLFRPGTEAFF.